This T cell receptor beta chain comes out of a study of Graves' ophthalmopathy and Graves' hyperthyroidism. Study overall: Researchers obtained peripheral blood at initial diagnosis, before any treatment had begun. Study results and limitations: At about 69% sensitivity and approximately 78% specificity, the model predicted progression of the ophthalmopathy.

Investigators amplified TCR beta CDR3 regions from RNA transcripts. The authors performed first-round RT-PCR with HTBI primers and then a second-round multiplex PCR. TCRdb reprocessed the multiplex PCR reads with MiXCR, giving one entry per CDR3 protein. The sample includes hundreds of thousands of distinct CDR3 sequences, around 42% of them seen just once. In the case of this clonotype: Its antigen is still unknown.

In this cohort, patients with other autoimmune diseases, uncontrolled infections, pregnancy or lactation were excluded. The sample comprised peripheral blood. This clonotype originated in an adult man with Graves' ophthalmopathy.

This CDR3 reads CSARLLLAGGTTDTQYF. Written as DNA, the CDR3 is TGCAGTGCTAGGCTACTTCTAGCGGGAGGGACCACAGATACGCAGTATTTT. The chain is built from TRBV20-1 and TRBJ2-3; TRBD2 agrees at 12 bases. Trimming at V came to 3 bases and at J to 2 bases, leaving 9 bases not matched to a gene. The V gene's germline CDR1 is DFQATT and CDR2 SNEGSKA (reference sequence). CDR3 length: 17 amino acids.